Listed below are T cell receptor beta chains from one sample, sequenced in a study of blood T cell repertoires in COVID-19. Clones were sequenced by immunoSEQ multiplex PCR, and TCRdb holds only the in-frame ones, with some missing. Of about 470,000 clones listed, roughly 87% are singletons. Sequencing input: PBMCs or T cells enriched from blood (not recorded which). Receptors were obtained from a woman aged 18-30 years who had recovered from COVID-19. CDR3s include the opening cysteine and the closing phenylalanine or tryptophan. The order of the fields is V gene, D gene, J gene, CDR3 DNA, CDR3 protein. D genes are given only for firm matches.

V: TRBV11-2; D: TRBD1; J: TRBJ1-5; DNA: TGTGCCAGCAGCTTAGGACAGGGTTTAGCGTGGGGACAGCCCCAGCATTTT; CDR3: CASSLGQGLAWGQPQHF
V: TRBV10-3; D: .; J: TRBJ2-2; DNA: TGTGCCATCAGTCTACCCTCGTGGGCAGGGGCAAACACCGGGGAGCTGTTTTTT; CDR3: CAISLPSWAGANTGELFF
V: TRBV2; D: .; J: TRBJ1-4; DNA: TGTGCCAGCAGTGTGGAGGGGTCGGGGGAACTGTTTTTT; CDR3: CASSVEGSGELFF
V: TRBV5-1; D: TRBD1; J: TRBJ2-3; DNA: TGCGCCAGCAGCTTGGACCAGACAGGGAAGGGTCAAGATACGCAGTATTTT; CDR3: CASSLDQTGKGQDTQYF
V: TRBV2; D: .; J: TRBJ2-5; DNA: TGTGCCAGCAGTGATCAGGCAGGGCTGAAGCAAGAGACCCAGTACTTC; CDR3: CASSDQAGLKQETQYF
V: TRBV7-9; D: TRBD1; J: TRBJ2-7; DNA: TGTGCCAGCAGACCTACAGGGGACTACGAGCAGTACTTC; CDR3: CASRPTGDYEQYF
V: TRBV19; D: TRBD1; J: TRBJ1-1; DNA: TGTGCCAGTAGGAAGACAGGGGAAGCTTTCTTT; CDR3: CASRKTGEAFF
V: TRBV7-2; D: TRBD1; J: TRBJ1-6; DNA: TGTGCCAGCAGCGGGACAGGGTATAATTCACCCCTCCACTTT; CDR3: CASSGTGYNSPLHF
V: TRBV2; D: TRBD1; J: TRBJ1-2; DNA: TGTGCCAGCAGTGTTGAAGGACAGGGAACGGGTGGCTACACCTTC; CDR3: CASSVEGQGTGGYTF
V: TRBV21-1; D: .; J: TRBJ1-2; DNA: TGTGCCAGCAGCAAAAGGATTTGCGGACATCGAAACTATGGCTACACCTTC; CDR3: CASSKRICGHRNYGYTF
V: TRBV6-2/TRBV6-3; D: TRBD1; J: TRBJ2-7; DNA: TGTGCCAGCAGTTGGGACAGAGAGATATCCTACGAGCAGTACTTC; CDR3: CASSWDREISYEQYF
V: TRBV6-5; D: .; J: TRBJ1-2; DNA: TGTGCCAGCAGTTACGGAGGGCTCCGAGGCTACACCTTC; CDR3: CASSYGGLRGYTF